A single TCR beta chain is shown here with its context. Its target is unknown. The source of the sample is a study of cytomegalovirus exposure and HLA in healthy donors. General study results and limits: In vitro data verified a few CMV-associated chains as specific for CMV antigens. Excluded: some indistinguishable V segments such as TRBV6-2 and TRBV6-3. Common viral pathogens seemed to be connected with several of the most significant clusters, according to a later analysis. The authors later found HLA-associated TCR beta chains more clonally expanded than equally common others.

The V gene lost 2 bases and the J gene lost 0 bases, with 10 bases spanning the gap. The germline V gene encodes CDR1 SGHAT and CDR2 FQNNGV. The CDR3 spans 15 residues. Use of 60 Vbeta and 13 Jbeta primers characterized the PCR. The protocol was immunoSEQ multiplex PCR, while the TCRdb copy is restricted to in-frame clones and leaves out a portion. Among about 210,000 clones listed, almost 80% were seen once. This TCR came from a male donor in good health and CMV-seronegative. Sequenced material: PBMCs. This chain links TRBV11-2 with TRBJ1-2; D is undetermined. CDR3 loop: CASSLSPPANYGYTF. Here the CDR3 DNA reads TGTGCCAGCAGCTTATCCCCCCCAGCTAACTATGGCTACACCTTC.